A single sample gave rise to the 29 T cell receptor beta chains below, sequenced in a study of CD8 T cells in Susac syndrome. Reverse transcription of roughly 0.45 to 1 ug RNA used random hexamers. Via MiXCR, TCRdb re-called the immunoSEQ multiplex PCR reads, giving one row per CDR3 protein. Of tens of thousands of distinct CDR3 sequences in the sample, around 94% were seen once. The sequenced material came from CD8+ T cells from PBMCs. These receptors originate from a human donor in good health.

This rearrangement joins TRBV27 to TRBJ2-7, with TRBD1 matching 8 bases. The V gene's germline CDR1 is MNHEY and CDR2 SMNVEV (reference sequence). V lost 4 bases to trimming and J lost 4 bases; unmatched junction nucleotides: 9. This CDR3 spans 15 amino acids. CDR3 protein: CASSSPGQVNYEQYF. The CDR3 DNA follows: TGTGCCAGCAGTTCCCCGGGACAGGTAAATTACGAGCAGTACTTC.

The chain has TRBV4-1 and TRBJ2-1; 8 nucleotides align to TRBD2. This CDR3 comprises 13 residues. Per germline, CDR1 MGHRA and CDR2 YSYEKL. After removal of 3 bases from V and 12 bases from J, the junction contained 7 bases not matched to a gene. The CDR3: CASSQGTSEGQFF. The CDR3 DNA reads as TGCGCCAGCAGCCAGGGGACTAGTGAAGGGCAGTTCTTC.

The rearrangement links TRBV28 to TRBJ2-2, with D unclear. V lost 7 bases and J lost 6, with 15 bases in between. The CDR3 extends over 14 amino acids. Germline values: CDR1 MDHEN, CDR2 SYDVKM. This CDR3 reads CASITGSTPGELFF. In DNA form, the CDR3 reads TGTGCCAGCATTACGGGCTCAACGCCCGGGGAGCTGTTTTTT.

The chain carries TRBV19 and TRBJ1-1, with a tentative D call TRBD1 (5 bases). V was shortened by 5 bases and J by 0 bases, with 10 bases between the two germline ends. Germline loops: CDR1 LNHDA, CDR2 SQIVND (reference sequence). The CDR3 runs to 14 residues. CDR3 bases: TGTGCCAGTAGTTGGGGACGGATGAACACTGAAGCTTTCTTT. Its protein product is CASSWGRMNTEAFF.

The chain employs TRBV27 and TRBJ2-1; no reliable D call. Trimming cost V 5 bases and J 6 bases, with 8 bases left between them. This CDR3 region has 12 residues. Germline CDR1 and CDR2: MNHEY and SMNVEV (reference sequence). The CDR3 DNA follows: TGTGCCAGCAGTCATCGACCCAATGAGCAGTTCTTC. It encodes CASSHRPNEQFF.

The chain recombines TRBV4-1 with TRBJ1-1; tentative D call: TRBD1 (6 bases). Per germline, CDR1 MGHRA and CDR2 YSYEKL. The CDR3 covers 15 residues. Trimming removed 0 bases at V and 7 bases at J, with 15 bases between. CDR3 loop: CASSQEFLGGFEAFF. For the CDR3, the DNA is TGCGCCAGCAGCCAAGAATTCCTCGGGGGCTTTGAAGCTTTCTTT.

The rearrangement uses TRBV7-9 and TRBJ1-5, with 8 positions matching TRBD1. The V and J ends lost 4 bases and 6 bases, in that order; junction bases with no gene match: 5. CDR1 and CDR2 from the germline V gene are SEHNR and FQNEAQ (reference sequence). The CDR3 is made up of 14 amino acids. CDR3 sequence: CASSYGQGRQPQHF. In nucleotides, the CDR3 is TGTGCCAGCAGCTACGGACAGGGACGTCAGCCCCAGCATTTT.

This clonotype was found once. The chain links TRBV27 to TRBJ2-3; 8 bases fit TRBD2. The length of the CDR3 is 14 residues. Germline assignment: CDR1 MNHEY and CDR2 SMNVEV (reference sequence). The junction had 7 bases not matched to a gene; V was cut back by 4 bases and J by 7 bases. CDR3 sequence (DNA): TGTGCCAGCAGTTCGGGGGGGGGCCTCCATACGCAGTATTTT. Amino acid sequence: CASSSGGGLHTQYF.

The chain uses TRBV24-1 and TRBJ2-6; D call uncertain. Per germline, CDR1 KGHDR and CDR2 SFDVKD. The CDR3 extends over 14 amino acids. V was clipped by 0 bases and J by 3 bases, with 2 bases between them. The CDR3 here is CATSDLYGANVLTF. CDR3 sequence (DNA): TGTGCCACCAGTGATTTGTATGGGGCCAACGTCCTGACTTTC.

This clonotype came up once. The chain joins TRBV11-2 to TRBJ2-1; possibly TRBD1 for D (5 bases). Between the trimmed V and J ends, which lost 1 base and 9 bases, there was a span of 10 bases. Germline assignment: CDR1 SGHAT and CDR2 FQNNGV. CDR3 size: 13 residues. CDR3 protein: CASSLGTSSEQFF. CDR3 coding DNA: TGTGCCAGCAGCTTAGGGACAAGCAGTGAGCAGTTCTTC.

This rearrangement joins TRBV5-1 to TRBJ1-5, with D unclear. The V gene's germline CDR1 is SGHRS and CDR2 YFSETQ. This CDR3 has 12 residues. Trimming left V 0 bases short and J 5 bases short, with 3 bases between. Written as DNA, the CDR3 is TGCGCCAGCAGCTTGGCCCATCAGCCCCAGCATTTT. It specifies CASSLAHQPQHF.

The chain carries TRBV3-1 and TRBJ2-2; D is unclear. Germline values: CDR1 LGHDT, CDR2 YNNKEL (reference sequence). V gave up 3 bases and J gave up 0 bases, with 8 bases separating them. CDR3 length: 15 residues. CDR3 in DNA: TGTGCCAGCAGCCAGGCCACCTCGAACACCGGGGAGCTGTTTTTT. Its translation is CASSQATSNTGELFF.

A single count supports this clonotype. The chain's CDR3 is CASSLSGAGAGSYEKLFF. The CDR3 DNA is TGTGCCAGCAGCTTATCTGGGGCAGGTGCGGGTAGTTATGAAAAACTGTTTTTT. The J gene is TRBJ1-4, the V gene TRBV7-8; D may be TRBD1 (5 bases). Per the germline V gene, CDR1 is SGHVS and CDR2 is FQNEAQ. V was pared by 2 bases and J by 6 bases, with 22 bases between. The CDR3 consists of 18 residues.

The chain combines TRBV4-1 with TRBJ2-7, with a possible D match to TRBD2 (5 bases). Germline V gene lookup returns CDR1 MGHRA and CDR2 YSYEKL. V lost 5 bases, J lost 7 bases, and 15 bases lay in between. The CDR3 covers 13 residues. The CDR3 DNA reads TGCGCCAGCAGCTCCCTCGCGGGCCGGGAGCAGTACGTC. Its protein is CASSSLAGREQYV.

The chain is built from TRBV15 and TRBJ2-3, with D possibly being TRBD1 (5 bases). The V end lost 5 bases, the J end lost 9 bases, and 18 bases lay between the germline ends. CDR3 length equals 14 residues. Per germline, CDR1 LNHNV and CDR2 YYDKDF (reference sequence). The CDR3 reads CATSPRGLQVTQYF. In DNA, the CDR3 is TGTGCCACCAGCCCCCGAGGCCTACAGGTAACGCAGTATTTT.

The table lists this clonotype with a count of one. This chain joins TRBV5-1 and TRBJ1-1; no clear D. Germline V gives CDR1 SGHRS, CDR2 YFSETQ. V lost 0 bases and J 1 base, leaving 4 bases between the germline ends. The CDR3 runs 13 residues. The CDR3 loop reads CASSLEWNTEAFF. The DNA of the CDR3 is TGCGCCAGCAGCTTGGAGTGGAACACTGAAGCTTTCTTT.

This chain joins TRBV9 and TRBJ2-1, with D maybe TRBD2 (6 bases). The V gene lost 0 bases and the J gene lost 8 bases, with 15 bases spanning the gap. This CDR3 contains 15 residues. The germline V gene encodes CDR1 SGDLS and CDR2 YYNGEE. CDR3 nucleotides: TGTGCCAGCAGCGTAGGGGGACTTAAAACGGATGAGCAGTTCTTC. As protein: CASSVGGLKTDEQFF. The full variable domain, its missing parts supplied by reference TRBV9 and TRBJ2-1, is DSGVTQTPKHLITATGQRVTLRCSPRSGDLSVYWYQQSLDQGLQFLIQYYNGEERAKGNILERFSAQQFPDLHSELNLSSLELGDSALYFCASSVGGLKTDEQFFGPGTRLTVL.

The V call is TRBV20-1, the J call TRBJ1-2; 10 nucleotides agree with TRBD1. Germline assignment: CDR1 DFQATT and CDR2 SNEGSKA (reference sequence). J was trimmed by 6 bases and V by 2 bases; bases with no gene match: 9. This CDR3 is 15 amino acids long. CDR3 DNA sequence: TGCAGTGCTAGAATGGCTGGACAGGGGGTACATGGCTACACCTTC. Protein product: CSARMAGQGVHGYTF.

The genes are TRBV9 and TRBJ1-1, with 7 bases identical to TRBD1. The CDR3 spans 16 residues. J lost 5 bases, V lost 3 bases, and 13 bases had no gene match. Germline V gene lookup returns CDR1 SGDLS and CDR2 YYNGEE. CDR3 residues: CASSAGLQGRGTEAFF. For the CDR3, the DNA is TGTGCCAGCAGCGCCGGCTTACAGGGGCGGGGGACTGAAGCTTTCTTT.

This clonotype was counted once. One end of the junction does not line up with germline, which may come from a read error. This chain uses TRBV29-1 with TRBJ2-1, with 8 bases aligning to TRBD2. This CDR3 comprises 13 residues. Germline V gives CDR1 SQVTM, CDR2 ANQGSEA. The CDR3 region has the DNA TGCGGCGTTGGAGCGGGAGCTGGGAATGAGCAGTTCTTC. Translating gives CGVGAGAGNEQFF.

The chain couples TRBV28 to TRBJ2-4; D may match TRBD1 or TRBD2 (5 bases each). Germline V gene sequence: CDR1 MDHEN, CDR2 SYDVKM. The V end lost 5 bases, the J end lost 7 bases, and 21 bases lay between the germline ends. The CDR3 is made up of 16 amino acids. As DNA, the CDR3 is TGTGCCAGCAGTCCGAGGGGCGCGGCCCCAAGGAACATTCAGTACTTC. Translating gives CASSPRGAAPRNIQYF.

V is TRBV7-9 and J is TRBJ1-2, with D perhaps matching TRBD1 (6 bases). Germline loops: CDR1 SEHNR, CDR2 FQNEAQ (reference sequence). This CDR3 is built from 11 residues. The V gene lost 3 bases and the J gene lost 7 bases, with 6 bases spanning the gap. The CDR3 region has the DNA TGTGCCAGCAGCTTGACAGGTGGCTACACCTTC. This gives the protein CASSLTGGYTF.

Remarks on this clonotype: At one boundary the junction diverges from the germline segment, which might be a read error. CDR3 coding DNA: TGCGCCAGCGGCCATGGGGCTTATGGCACTGAAGCTTTCTTT. This gives the protein CASGHGAYGTEAFF. The chain joins TRBV4-1 to TRBJ1-1; maybe TRBD1 (5 bases). This CDR3 has 14 amino acids. Per germline, CDR1 MGHRA and CDR2 YSYEKL.

The CDR3 spells CASKGEETQYF. Written as DNA, the CDR3 is TGTGCCAGCAAGGGGGAAGAGACCCAGTACTTC. The gene calls are TRBV14 and TRBJ2-5; D perhaps matches TRBD1 (6 bases). V lost 7 bases to trimming and J lost 3 bases, with 6 bases between them. This CDR3 comprises 11 residues. CDR1 and CDR2 from the germline V gene are SGHDN and FVKESK.

The chain couples TRBV12-3 or TRBV12-4 to TRBJ2-1; D is possibly TRBD2 (5 bases). The V end was cut by 5 bases, the J end by 9 bases, with 14 bases between. This CDR3 is 13 amino acids long. CDR3 residues: CASSRARGSEQFF. The CDR3 bases are TGTGCCAGCAGTCGAGCCCGGGGAAGTGAGCAGTTCTTC.

The chain carries TRBV29-1 and TRBJ2-3; 7 nucleotides agree with TRBD2. Germline V gives CDR1 SQVTM, CDR2 ANQGSEA. CDR3 length equals 15 residues. V dropped 2 bases and J dropped 2; count of bases not matched to a gene: 7. This CDR3 is CSVESLADSTDTQYF. For the CDR3, the DNA is TGCAGCGTTGAAAGCCTAGCGGATTCCACAGATACGCAGTATTTT.

The chain uses TRBV3-1 and TRBJ2-7; D is unclear. Trimming cost V 4 bases and J 2 bases, with 12 bases left between them. The V gene's germline CDR1 is LGHDT and CDR2 YNNKEL (reference sequence). CDR3 length: 14 amino acids. CDR3 sequence reads: CASSPRLDAYEQYV. Here the CDR3 DNA reads TGTGCCAGCAGCCCCCGGCTAGATGCCTACGAGCAGTACGTC.

The genes are TRBV19 and TRBJ1-5, with D perhaps matching TRBD1 (5 bases). Trimming removed 8 bases from V and 6 bases from J, with 17 bases in between. There are 14 residues in the CDR3. CDR1 is LNHDA, CDR2 SQIVND, per germline (reference sequence). The CDR3 spells CASSVWEGSQPQHF. CDR3 nucleotides: TGTGCCAGTTCGGTGTGGGAGGGGAGTCAGCCCCAGCATTTT.

CDR3 sequence reads: CSASRTNGYEQYF. The CDR3 DNA follows: TGCAGTGCTAGCCGGACTAACGGCTACGAGCAGTACTTC. This chain connects TRBV20-1 to TRBJ2-7; possible D gene TRBD2, 6 bases. There are 13 residues in the CDR3. The ends were cut back, 3 bases at V and 3 bases at J, with 12 bases in the middle. Germline V gives CDR1 DFQATT, CDR2 SNEGSKA (reference sequence).